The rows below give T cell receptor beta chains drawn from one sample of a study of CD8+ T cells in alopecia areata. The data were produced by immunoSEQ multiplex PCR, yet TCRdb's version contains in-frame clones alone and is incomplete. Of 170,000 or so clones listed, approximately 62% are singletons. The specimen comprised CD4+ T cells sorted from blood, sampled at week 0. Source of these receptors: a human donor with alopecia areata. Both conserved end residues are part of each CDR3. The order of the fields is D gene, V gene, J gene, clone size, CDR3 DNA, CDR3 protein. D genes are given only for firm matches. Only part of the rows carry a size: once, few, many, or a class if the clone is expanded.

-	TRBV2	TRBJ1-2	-	TGTGCCAGCAGCCGAAGGGGGGCGGGTGGCTACACCTTC	CASSRRGAGGYTF
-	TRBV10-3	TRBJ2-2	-	TGTGCCATCAGCCCCACAGATACCGGGGAGCTGTTTTTT	CAISPTDTGELFF
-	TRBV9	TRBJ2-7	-	TGTGCCAGCAGCGCCGGTCCAGGGTTGGGCTCCTACGAGCAGTACTTC	CASSAGPGLGSYEQYF
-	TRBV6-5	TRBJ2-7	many	TGTGCCAGCAGGTCTGAGGGCGAGCAGTACTTC	CASRSEGEQYF
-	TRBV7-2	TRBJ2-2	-	TGTGCCAGCAGCCCTGGACAGTCCTACACCGGGGAGCTGTTTTTT	CASSPGQSYTGELFF
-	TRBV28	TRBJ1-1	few	TGTGCCAGCAGTTTAGGGGTGGGAACTGAAGCTTTCTTT	CASSLGVGTEAFF
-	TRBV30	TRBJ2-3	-	TGTGCCTGGAGTGAAGGACAGATACTCACAGATACGCAGTATTTT	CAWSEGQILTDTQYF
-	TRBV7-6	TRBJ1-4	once	TGTGCCAGCAGCTCATGGAGGGGGGAAAAACTGTTTTTT	CASSSWRGEKLFF
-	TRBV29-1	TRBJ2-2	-	TGCAGCGGGGGCGACAAGTACACCGGGGAGCTGTTTTTT	CSGGDKYTGELFF
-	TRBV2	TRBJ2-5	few	TGTGCCACAGAGAGGGGCAGTGAGGAGACCCAGTACTTC	CATERGSEETQYF
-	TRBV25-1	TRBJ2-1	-	TGTGCCAGCACCGGGACACCCTACAATGAGCAGTTCTTC	CASTGTPYNEQFF
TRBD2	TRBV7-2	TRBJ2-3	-	TGTGCCAGCAGCCTCCGACTAGCGGGGGGCACAGATACGCAGTATTTT	CASSLRLAGGTDTQYF
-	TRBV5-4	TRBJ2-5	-	TGTGCCAGCAGCGCAGAAGCCTCCCAAGAGACCCAGTACTTC	CASSAEASQETQYF
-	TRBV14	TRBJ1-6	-	TGTGCCAGCAGCCAAGGCCTACCCCTCCACTTT	CASSQGLPLHF
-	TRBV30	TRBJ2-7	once	TGTGCCTGGAGTGTAGGCCCCGCCGGTGAGCAGTACTTC	CAWSVGPAGEQYF
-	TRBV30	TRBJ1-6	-	TGTGCCTGGAGCCCGAATTGGAAACCCTACTCACCCCTCCACTTT	CAWSPNWKPYSPLHF
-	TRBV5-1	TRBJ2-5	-	TGCGCCAGTACAGAGGCAGGGTACCAAGAGACCCAGTACTTC	CASTEAGYQETQYF
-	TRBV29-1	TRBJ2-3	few	TGCAGCGTTAGGAGGGGATCAGATACGCAGTATTTT	CSVRRGSDTQYF
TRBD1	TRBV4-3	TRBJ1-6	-	TGCGCCAGCAGCCAAGATCGGACAGGGGTTTCACCCCTCCACTTT	CASSQDRTGVSPLHF
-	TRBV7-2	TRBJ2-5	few	TGTGCCAGCACCCCGGGCATAGGGGCGGAGACCCAGTACTTC	CASTPGIGAETQYF
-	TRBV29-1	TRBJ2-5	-	TGCAGCGTTGAAGCCAATGGGATTACCCAGTACTTC	CSVEANGITQYF
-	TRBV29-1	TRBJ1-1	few	TGCAGCGTTGTCAGGCCCATGAACACTGAAGCTTTCTTT	CSVVRPMNTEAFF
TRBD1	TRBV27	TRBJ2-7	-	TGTGCCAGCAGAACGGACAGGGTCGCCGGCGAGCAGTACTTC	CASRTDRVAGEQYF
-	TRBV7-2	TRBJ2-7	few	TGTGCCAGCAGCCCGCGATACGAGCAGTACTTC	CASSPRYEQYF
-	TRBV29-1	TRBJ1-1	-	TGCAGCGTGCGGGGGGGATCCACTGAAGCTTTCTTT	CSVRGGSTEAFF
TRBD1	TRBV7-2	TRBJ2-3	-	TGTGCCAGCAGCTTTATGATTCCGGGACAGTCTAGCACAGATACGCAGTATTTT	CASSFMIPGQSSTDTQYF
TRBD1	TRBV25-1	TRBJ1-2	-	TGTGCCAGCAGTGAACGACAGGGCAGAGGAGGCTACACCTTC	CASSERQGRGGYTF
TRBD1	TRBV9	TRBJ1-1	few	TGTGCCAGCAGCTCTACAGGGGGCGCAGCTTTCTTT	CASSSTGGAAFF
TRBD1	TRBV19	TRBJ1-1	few	TGTGCCAGTAGGCGAAACAGGGGGCCACTAATGAACACTGAAGCTTTCTTT	CASRRNRGPLMNTEAFF
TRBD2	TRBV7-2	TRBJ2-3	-	TGTGCCAGCAGTCGACTAGTAGCGGGGACAGATACGCAGTATTTT	CASSRLVAGTDTQYF
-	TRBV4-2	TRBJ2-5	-	TGTGCCAGCAGCCAGGGCGACGCGCAGACCCAGTACTTC	CASSQGDAQTQYF
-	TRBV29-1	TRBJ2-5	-	TGCAGCGGCGGGCCCCAGGAGACCCAGTACTTC	CSGGPQETQYF
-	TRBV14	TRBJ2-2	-	TGTGCCAGCAGCCAAGTTTTAGGCGGGGAGCTGTTTTTT	CASSQVLGGELFF
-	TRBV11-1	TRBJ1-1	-	TGTGCCAGCAGCTTGAAGGATGAGGGATTCTTT	CASSLKDEGFF
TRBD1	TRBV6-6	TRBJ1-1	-	TGTGCCAGCAGTACAGGGGTGACTGAAGCTTTCTTT	CASSTGVTEAFF
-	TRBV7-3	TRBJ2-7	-	TGTGCCAGCAGCCCCCAGGGGGGGGCCGAGCAGTACTTC	CASSPQGGAEQYF
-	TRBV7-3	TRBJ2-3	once	TGTGCCAGCAGCTTAGTTTCCAGGACAGATACGCAGTATTTT	CASSLVSRTDTQYF
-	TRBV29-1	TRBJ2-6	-	TGCAGCGTGGCCCAAACAGGGAACAACGTCCTGACTTTC	CSVAQTGNNVLTF
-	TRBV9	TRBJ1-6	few	TGTGCCAGCAGCGTACTAAATTCACCCCTCCACTTT	CASSVLNSPLHF
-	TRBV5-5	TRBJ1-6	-	TGTGCCAGCAGCAATATTTTGATCGGGACGGTAAATTCACCCCTCCACTTT	CASSNILIGTVNSPLHF
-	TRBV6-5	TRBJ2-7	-	TGTGCCTCGGGGTCCTACGAGCAGTACTTC	CASGSYEQYF
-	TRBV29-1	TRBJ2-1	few	TGCAGCGTTGAGGCTCATACCTACAATGAGCAGTTCTTC	CSVEAHTYNEQFF
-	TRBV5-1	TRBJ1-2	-	TGCGCCAGCAGCCCTGCAGGTGGGGAGTATGGCTACACCTTC	CASSPAGGEYGYTF
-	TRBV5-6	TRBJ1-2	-	TGTGCCAGCAGCTCGGACGGTGACTATGGCTACACCTTC	CASSSDGDYGYTF
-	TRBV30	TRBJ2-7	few	TGTGCCTCCCGTTCGGGGCCTCGCAGGGAGCAGTACTTC	CASRSGPRREQYF
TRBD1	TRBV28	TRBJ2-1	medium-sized	TGTGCCAGCAGTTTACAGGGGGCAATCAATGAGCAGTTCTTC	CASSLQGAINEQFF
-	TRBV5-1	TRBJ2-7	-	TGCGCCAGCAGCTTGTTGTGGTTCGACGAGCAGTACTTC	CASSLLWFDEQYF
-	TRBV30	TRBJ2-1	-	TGTGCCTGGATTAGGGGGGGGGCTTTATTAAGCTCCTACAATGAGCAGTTCTTC	CAWIRGGALLSSYNEQFF
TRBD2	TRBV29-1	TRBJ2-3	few	TGCAGCGTTCTTCACCCGGGAGGGGCAGATACGCAGTATTTT	CSVLHPGGADTQYF
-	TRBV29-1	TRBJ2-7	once	TGCAGCGTTAATTTAGACAGTCTAACGCAGTACTTC	CSVNLDSLTQYF
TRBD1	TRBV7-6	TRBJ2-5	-	TGTGCCAGCAGCTTCACAAGGACAGGCCAAGAGACCCAGTACTTC	CASSFTRTGQETQYF
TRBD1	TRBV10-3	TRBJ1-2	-	TGTGCCATCAGTGCGCAGGACAGGGAGACCCTAGGCTACACCTTC	CAISAQDRETLGYTF
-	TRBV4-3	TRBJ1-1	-	TGCGCCAGCAGCCCGGGGGCAGGGGAAGCTTTCTTT	CASSPGAGEAFF
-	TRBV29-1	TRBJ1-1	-	TGCAGCGTCGGACAGAGGAATTCGATTGAAGCTTTCTTT	CSVGQRNSIEAFF
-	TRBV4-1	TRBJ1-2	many	TGCGCCAGCAGCCAGGCATACAGTGGAGCTAACTATGGCTACACCTTC	CASSQAYSGANYGYTF